Below, 8 T cell receptor beta chains from the same sample are listed, as sequenced in a study of T cell responses to AZD1222 COVID-19 vaccine (dated by TCRdb to about 2021). The sample's time point label, decoded: baseline before first vaccination. The library was obtained by the immunoSEQ multiplex PCR assay. TCRdb re-hosts the immuneACCESS table, in-frame sequences only. Its copies lack some clones; in the studies checked, an unresolved V gene accounts for under half of them, and the cause for the rest is not known. Present in this sample are about 85,000 clones, 80% to 90% of which were seen just once. The ten top clones hold approximately 7.9% of the sample. Sequenced material: peripheral blood, taken on day 0 of AZD1222 vaccination. Every receptor here comes from an adult in good health.

This chain links TRBV27 with TRBJ1-6; 9 bases are a match to TRBD1. With V trimmed by 8 bases and J by 5 bases, 7 bases remained unmatched. CDR3 length equals 15 residues. In germline, CDR1 is MNHEY, CDR2 SMNVEV (reference sequence). The CDR3 is CASRMGDRDNSPLHF. The CDR3 DNA sequence: TGTGCCAGCCGGATGGGGGACAGGGATAATTCACCCCTCCACTTT.

V usage is TRBV2 and J usage is TRBJ1-5, with D unclear. The length of the CDR3 is 14 residues. CDR1 and CDR2 (germline): SNHLY, FYNNEI. V lost 3 bases and J 2 bases, leaving 8 bases between the germline ends. CDR3 in DNA: TGTGCCAGCAGTGATGGGCAGGGCAATCAGCCCCAGCATTTT. Protein sequence: CASSDGQGNQPQHF.

This clone was seen more than once but under ten times. The CDR3 here is CSASTGYDGYTF. The DNA for the CDR3 is TGCAGTGCTAGTACGGGGTACGATGGCTACACCTTC. The rearrangement uses TRBV20-1 and TRBJ1-2; no clear D. The V gene lost 3 bases and the J gene lost 6 bases, with 11 bases spanning the gap. Per germline, CDR1 DFQATT and CDR2 SNEGSKA (reference sequence). This CDR3 region has 12 residues.

The rearrangement uses TRBV29-1 and TRBJ2-3, with D unresolved. Germline V gene sequence: CDR1 SQVTM, CDR2 ANQGSEA. This CDR3 has 15 amino acids. V was trimmed by 4 bases and J by 3 bases, leaving 17 bases between them. CDR3 bases: TGCAGCGTTGGAGGAATGGGGTCGATAACAGATACGCAGTATTTT. Translated: CSVGGMGSITDTQYF.

The genes are TRBV28 and TRBJ2-5; 12 nucleotides line up with TRBD1. CDR3 length: 16 residues. V gave up 6 bases and J gave up 5 bases; unmatched junction bases: 10. The germline CDR1 and CDR2 sequences are MDHEN and SYDVKM. Here the CDR3 DNA reads TGTGCCAGCAGCACCCGCCGGGACAGGGGGCGGGAGACCCAGTACTTC. This encodes CASSTRRDRGRETQYF.

V is TRBV5-4 and J is TRBJ2-1, with D perhaps TRBD2 (6 bases). The V gene lost 3 bases and the J gene lost 2 bases, with 15 bases spanning the gap. Per the germline V gene, CDR1 is SGHNT and CDR2 is YYREEE (reference sequence). CDR3 length: 16 residues. CDR3 loop: CASSWGSGGTYNEQFF. The CDR3 coding sequence is TGTGCCAGCAGCTGGGGGTCTGGCGGGACCTACAATGAGCAGTTCTTC. The full variable domain, its missing parts supplied by reference TRBV5-4 and TRBJ2-1, is ETGVTQSPTHLIKTRGQQVTLRCSSQSGHNTVSWYQQALGQGPQFIFQYYREEENGRGNFPPRFSGLQFPNYSSELNVNALELDDSALYLCASSWGSGGTYNEQFFGPGTRLTVL.

V and J are TRBV11-1 and TRBJ2-2; D ambiguous. This CDR3 has 15 residues. Germline V gene sequence: CDR1 SGHAT, CDR2 FQDESV (reference sequence). Trimming removed 2 bases from V and 10 bases from J, with 17 bases in between. CDR3 protein: CASSLRPDLTTELFF. The CDR3 nucleotides read TGTGCCAGCAGCTTACGACCCGACCTGACGACGGAGCTGTTTTTT.

The chain is built from TRBV7-2 and TRBJ2-1; 8 bases match TRBD2. Germline V gene data show CDR1 as SGHTA and CDR2 as FQGNSA. The CDR3 contains 16 residues. Losses at the gene ends were 5 bases for V and 3 bases for J; bases not matched to a gene: 9. In DNA, the CDR3 is TGTGCCAGCAGCCGTACCCCGGGACTAGACTACAATGAGCAGTTCTTC. Translated: CASSRTPGLDYNEQFF.